This T cell receptor beta chain appears in the sequencing data of a study of long-term antiretroviral therapy in people with HIV. It was version v3.0 of the immunoSEQ assay that was run at survey level. Measured with immunoSEQ multiplex PCR; TCRdb has only the in-frame clones, and not every one. Of approximately 20,000 clones in the sample, around nine tenths were seen once. Study observations and caveats: The study lacked data on ART adherence, viral resistance or therapy changes. All blood samples came from the years 2004 to 2017, possibly under older ART regimens.

Every donor contributed at least one pre-ART and at least two post-ART PBMC samples. A note on this clone: Its antigen is not known.

This CDR3 comprises 15 residues. V gave up 1 base and J gave up 1 base, with 8 bases separating them. CDR1 is SGHNT and CDR2 is YYREEE in the germline V gene (reference sequence). This clonotype originated in a man in his sixties with HIV. The V call is TRBV5-4, the J call TRBJ2-2, with D possibly matching TRBD2 (6 bases). This material consisted of unsorted PBMCs, taken 0.6 years after starting antiretroviral therapy. The CDR3 DNA follows: TGTGCCAGCAGCTTGCGGGGACTGAACACCGGGGAGCTGTTTTTT. Residues: CASSLRGLNTGELFF.